There are many counts of the clone carrying this T cell receptor beta chain. The data are from a study of T cells in Graves' hyperthyroidism and ophthalmopathy. About the research overall: Peripheral blood sampling occurred at initial diagnosis, before any treatment.

Based on clinical symptoms, serum thyroxine and TRAb, thyroid ultrasound and orbital computed tomography, diagnoses were reached. Amplified TCR beta CDR3 regions came from RNA transcripts. A first-round RT-PCR of the TCR CDR3 used the HTBI primer set. TCRdb re-called the multiplex PCR reads through MiXCR, storing one row per CDR3 protein. The sample includes fewer than 750,000 distinct CDR3 sequences, about 15% of them seen just once. The source material was blood. This sequence originates from a middle-aged woman with Graves' ophthalmopathy.

The CDR3 nucleotides are TGTGCCAGCAGCCCATACGGAAGGGGACAGGGGATGAATGGCTACACCTTC. Translated, it gives CASSPYGRGQGMNGYTF. This rearrangement joins TRBV11-1 to TRBJ1-2; 10 bases line up with TRBD1. The CDR3 covers 17 residues. CDR1 and CDR2 (germline): SGHAT, FQDESV (reference sequence). V shed 5 bases, J shed 6 bases, and the junction held 15 bases outside the gene matches.